Shown below are 19 T cell receptor beta chains from a single sample sequenced in a study of blood T cell repertoires in COVID-19. This table comes from immunoSEQ multiplex PCR, and its TCRdb copy is limited to in-frame clones, with some not included. The sample records 9,000 to 15,000 clones, approximately 85% being singletons. Sequencing used peripheral blood. These receptors were collected from a human donor in a cohort sampled during active COVID-19.

V is TRBV6-2 or TRBV6-3 and J is TRBJ2-7; D might be TRBD1 (6 bases). This CDR3 comprises 16 residues. The V end was cut by 3 bases, the J end by 0 bases, with 15 bases between. The germline CDR1 and CDR2 sequences are MNHEY and SVGEGT. CDR3 residues: CASSYLGARSSYEQYF. The CDR3 nucleotides are TGTGCCAGCAGTTATCTGGGGGCGAGAAGCTCCTACGAGCAGTACTTC.

This chain uses TRBV14 with TRBJ1-4; tentative D call: TRBD1 (6 bases). Germline CDR1 and CDR2: SGHDN and FVKESK. V lost 2 bases and J 7 bases, leaving 14 bases between the germline ends. The CDR3 contains 15 residues. The CDR3 sequence: CASSQHPGTPEKLFF. The CDR3 region has the DNA TGTGCCAGCAGCCAACACCCCGGGACACCTGAAAAACTGTTTTTT. The full variable domain, in which reference TRBV14 and TRBJ1-4 provide the parts outside the CDR3, is EAGVTQFPSHSVIEKGQTVTLRCDPISGHDNLYWYRRVMGKEIKFLLHFVKESKQDESGMPNNRFLAERTGGTYSTLKVQPAELEDSGVYFCASSQHPGTPEKLFFGSGTQLSVL.

The rearrangement joins TRBV6-5 to TRBJ2-2, with a possible D match to TRBD1 (5 bases). The CDR3 is 16 residues long. The germline gives CDR1 MNHEY, CDR2 SVGAGI. Between the trimmed V and J ends, which lost 2 bases and 6 bases, there was a span of 16 bases. CDR3 amino acids: CASSYTAGWDAGELFF. The CDR3 DNA follows: TGTGCCAGCAGTTACACGGCAGGGTGGGATGCCGGGGAGCTGTTTTTT.

The rearrangement links TRBV15 to TRBJ2-3; 9 nucleotides match TRBD2. V lost 0 bases to trimming and J lost 4 bases; unmatched junction nucleotides: 2. CDR3 length: 15 amino acids. Germline values: CDR1 LNHNV, CDR2 YYDKDF (reference sequence). The CDR3 region has the DNA TGTGCCACCAGCAGAGAAGCGGGGGGCCCAGATACGCAGTATTTT. Translated: CATSREAGGPDTQYF.

The chain's CDR3 is CSAVTGTANTEAFF. The CDR3 nucleotides are TGCAGCGCCGTTACCGGGACAGCGAACACTGAAGCTTTCTTT. The chain joins TRBV29-1 to TRBJ1-1, with 7 bases that match TRBD1. Trimming at V came to 7 bases and at J to 1 base, leaving 9 bases not matched to a gene. The CDR3 spans 14 residues. Looked up from germline, CDR1 is SQVTM and CDR2 is ANQGSEA.

V and J are TRBV18 and TRBJ2-1, with TRBD2 matching 10 bases. The CDR3 loop spans 14 amino acids. The germline V gene has CDR1 KGHSH and CDR2 LQKENI. V was pared by 3 bases and J by 5 bases, with 1 base of the junction left unmatched. The CDR3 DNA is TGTGCCAGCTCACCTGGGACTAGCGACAATGAGCAGTTCTTC. It translates to CASSPGTSDNEQFF. Drawing the rest from reference TRBV18 and TRBJ2-1, the complete variable domain is NAGVMQNPRHLVRRRGQEARLRCSPMKGHSHVYWYRQLPEEGLKFMVYLQKENIIDESGMPKERFSAEFPKEGPSILRIQQVVRGDSAAYFCASSPGTSDNEQFFGPGTRLTVL.

The chain joins TRBV7-2 to TRBJ2-5, with TRBD1 matching 10 bases. V dropped 0 bases and J dropped 5; count of bases not matched to a gene: 6. CDR1 is SGHTA, CDR2 FQGNSA, per germline. The CDR3 extends over 16 amino acids. The CDR3 sequence: CASSLAGTGVGETQYF. The CDR3 bases are TGTGCCAGCAGCTTAGCAGGGACAGGGGTTGGGGAGACCCAGTACTTC.

The chain combines TRBV5-1 with TRBJ2-5; 10 bases fit TRBD1. V gave up 4 bases and J gave up 5 bases; unmatched junction bases: 5. CDR1 and CDR2 from the germline V gene are SGHRS and YFSETQ. CDR3 length equals 14 residues. In nucleotides, the CDR3 is TGCGCCAGCAGCGACAGGGGGCTTGGGGAGACCCAGTACTTC. It is translated as CASSDRGLGETQYF. Filled out from reference TRBV5-1 and TRBJ2-5, the complete variable domain reads KAGVTQTPRYLIKTRGQQVTLSCSPISGHRSVSWYQQTPGQGLQFLFEYFSETQRNKGNFPGRFSGRQFSNSRSEMNVSTLELGDSALYLCASSDRGLGETQYFGPGTRLLVL.

The chain is built from TRBV10-3 and TRBJ2-3; D uncertain. This CDR3 spans 12 amino acids. V gave up 3 bases and J gave up 4 bases, with 5 bases separating them. CDR1 and CDR2 (germline): ENHRY, SYGVKD. The DNA for the CDR3 is TGTGCCATCAGTGAACAAGCAGATACGCAGTATTTT. Its protein product is CAISEQADTQYF.

The chain links TRBV28 to TRBJ1-1, with 12 bases that match TRBD1. The CDR3 sequence is 16 residues long. Germline trimming cut 2 bases from V and 1 base from J; bases unmatched to any gene: 2. Per the germline V gene, CDR1 is MDHEN and CDR2 is SYDVKM. CDR3 DNA sequence: TGTGCCAGCAGTTTAATGGGACAGGGGGCGAACACTGAAGCTTTCTTT. This encodes CASSLMGQGANTEAFF.

The chain joins TRBV18 to TRBJ2-3, with 9 bases aligning to TRBD1. Germline assignment: CDR1 KGHSH and CDR2 LQKENI. This CDR3 comprises 17 residues. J was trimmed by 5 bases and V by 4 bases; bases with no gene match: 13. The CDR3 coding sequence is TGTGCCAGCTCACAAAAGGCCCAACAGGGGGCTGTAGATACGCAGTATTTT. This gives the protein CASSQKAQQGAVDTQYF. The full variable domain, with the rest looked up from reference TRBV18 and TRBJ2-3, is NAGVMQNPRHLVRRRGQEARLRCSPMKGHSHVYWYRQLPEEGLKFMVYLQKENIIDESGMPKERFSAEFPKEGPSILRIQQVVRGDSAAYFCASSQKAQQGAVDTQYFGPGTRLTVL.

The chain recombines TRBV4-1 with TRBJ1-3, with no clear D. The CDR3 length is 16 residues. V shed 0 bases and J shed 0 bases, with 9 bases lying between them. Germline V gene sequence: CDR1 MGHRA, CDR2 YSYEKL. The DNA of the CDR3 is TGCGCCAGCAGCCAAGACGGGTACGTCTCTGGAAACACCATATATTTT. This codes for CASSQDGYVSGNTIYF.

This rearrangement joins TRBV5-6 to TRBJ2-2; a possible D gene is TRBD2 (7 bases). Trimming pared 6 bases from V and 5 bases from J, leaving 20 bases between. The CDR3 has 16 residues. The germline V gene has CDR1 SGHDT and CDR2 YYEEEE. The chain's CDR3 is CASTPGAGRETGELFF. Here the CDR3 DNA reads TGTGCCAGCACCCCGGGGGCTGGGCGGGAGACCGGGGAGCTGTTTTTT.

The V and J genes are TRBV19 and TRBJ2-5, with a possible D match to TRBD2 (6 bases). CDR1 LNHDA and CDR2 SQIVND come from the germline V gene (reference sequence). The CDR3 loop spans 15 amino acids. Trimming removed 6 bases at V and 7 bases at J, with 21 bases between. As DNA, the CDR3 is TGTGCCAGTAGGCAGCTTGGGACTGGAGGCGGGACCCAGTACTTC. It encodes CASRQLGTGGGTQYF.

The J gene is TRBJ1-2, the V gene TRBV9; 7 bases fit TRBD1. Per germline, CDR1 SGDLS and CDR2 YYNGEE. V gave up 3 bases and J gave up 1 base; unmatched junction bases: 9. CDR3 length equals 16 residues. The DNA for the CDR3 is TGTGCCAGCAGCGCGGGGGGGACAGATCTTAACTATGGCTACACCTTC. Translating it yields CASSAGGTDLNYGYTF.

This clone was seen just once. The genes are TRBV2 and TRBJ1-5, with D uncertain. Trimming removed 6 bases at V and 6 bases at J, with 9 bases between. Germline V lookup: CDR1 SNHLY, CDR2 FYNNEI. The CDR3 has 12 residues. CDR3 loop: CASSTGGQPQHF. In DNA form, the CDR3 reads TGTGCCAGCAGCACGGGAGGTCAGCCCCAGCATTTT.

The chain employs TRBV2 and TRBJ2-7, with a tentative D call TRBD1 (6 bases). CDR1 and CDR2 (germline): SNHLY, FYNNEI. CDR3 length: 15 amino acids. V was pared by 5 bases and J by 2 bases, with 16 bases between. The CDR3, as DNA: TGTGCCAGCAGTCCCCAGGGGAGTCTTCCCTACGAGCAGTACTTC. Encoded protein: CASSPQGSLPYEQYF. Together with reference TRBV2 and TRBJ2-7, the CDR3 gives the full variable domain: EPEVTQTPSHQVTQMGQEVILRCVPISNHLYFYWYRQILGQKVEFLVSFYNNEISEKSEIFDDQFSVERPDGSNFTLKIRSTKLEDSAMYFCASSPQGSLPYEQYFGPGTRLTVT.

The V and J genes are TRBV6-5 and TRBJ2-2; 8 nucleotides align to TRBD1. Germline V lookup: CDR1 MNHEY, CDR2 SVGAGI. V lost 6 bases to trimming and J lost 2 bases; unmatched junction nucleotides: 5. The CDR3 covers 15 residues. The CDR3 bases are TGTGCCAGCAGGCCCACAGGGGGAAACACCGGGGAGCTGTTTTTT. This encodes CASRPTGGNTGELFF.

V is TRBV5-4 and J is TRBJ2-7, with 7 bases lining up with TRBD2. This CDR3 is 15 amino acids long. Germline CDR1 and CDR2: SGHNT and YYREEE (reference sequence). Trimming at V came to 4 bases and at J to 5 bases, leaving 12 bases not matched to a gene. CDR3 bases: TGTGCCAGCAGCCTCCAAACGGGAGGCGGTGACGAGCAGTACTTC. It is translated as CASSLQTGGGDEQYF.